The text below deals with one TCR beta chain. The antigen remains unidentified. The data derive from a study of shared clonotypes between healthy human individuals. About the research overall: The study enrolled two women and a few men aged 18 to 49.

Broader study findings: Naive CD4 clonotypes overlapped across a handful of donors at roughly 5.1%.

CD45RA+ naive and CD45RA-negative memory subsets were separated from CD4+ cells. The germline CDR1 and CDR2 sequences are PRHDT and FYEKMQ (reference sequence). V was clipped by 3 bases and J by 4 bases, with 19 bases between them. The CDR3 has 17 amino acids. Data came from immunoSEQ multiplex PCR; TCRdb stores just in-frame clones and leaves some out. The sample comprises roughly 2.2 million clones, roughly 92% of which are singletons, and around 0.38% rests with the top ten. This clonotype was sampled from a man between 18 and 35 years old in good health. Some clones in this sample may be carry-over from other donors' samples. The chain links TRBV13 to TRBJ1-3; no firm D call. Material: naive CD4+ T cells from PBMCs. Documented subset: CD45RA+ positively selected. CDR3 DNA sequence: TGTGCCAGCAGCTTGGCAGGCACCGGGCTATCCGGAAACACCATATATTTT. This gives the protein CASSLAGTGLSGNTIYF.